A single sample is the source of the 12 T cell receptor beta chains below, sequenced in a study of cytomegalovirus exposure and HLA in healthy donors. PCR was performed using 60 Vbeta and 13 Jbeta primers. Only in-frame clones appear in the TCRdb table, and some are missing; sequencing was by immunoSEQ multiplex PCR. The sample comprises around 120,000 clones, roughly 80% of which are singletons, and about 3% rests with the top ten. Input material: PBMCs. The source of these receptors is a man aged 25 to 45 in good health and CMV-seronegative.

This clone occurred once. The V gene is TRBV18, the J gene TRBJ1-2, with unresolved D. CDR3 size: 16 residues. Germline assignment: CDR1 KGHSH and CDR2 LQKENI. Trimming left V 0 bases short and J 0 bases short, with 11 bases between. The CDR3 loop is CASSPPRILANYGYTF. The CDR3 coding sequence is TGTGCCAGCTCACCACCGAGGATTTTAGCTAACTATGGCTACACCTTC. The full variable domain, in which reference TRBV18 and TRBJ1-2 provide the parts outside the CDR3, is NAGVMQNPRHLVRRRGQEARLRCSPMKGHSHVYWYRQLPEEGLKFMVYLQKENIIDESGMPKERFSAEFPKEGPSILRIQQVVRGDSAAYFCASSPPRILANYGYTFGSGTRLTVV.

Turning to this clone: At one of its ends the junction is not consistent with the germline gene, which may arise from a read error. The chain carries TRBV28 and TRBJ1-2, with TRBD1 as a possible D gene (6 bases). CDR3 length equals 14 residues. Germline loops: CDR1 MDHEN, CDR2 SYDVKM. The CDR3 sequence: CASSETGTRPGGHF. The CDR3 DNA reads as TGTGCCAGCAGTGAGACCGGGACAAGGCCCGGGGGGCACTTC.

The CDR3 sequence is CASSLGTHNEQFF. The CDR3 DNA sequence: TGTGCCAGCTCACTTGGGACACACAATGAGCAGTTCTTC. This chain uses TRBV18 with TRBJ2-1, with a possible D match to TRBD1 (6 bases). CDR3 length: 13 residues. Trimming pared 4 bases from V and 5 bases from J, leaving 9 bases between. The germline CDR1 and CDR2 sequences are KGHSH and LQKENI.

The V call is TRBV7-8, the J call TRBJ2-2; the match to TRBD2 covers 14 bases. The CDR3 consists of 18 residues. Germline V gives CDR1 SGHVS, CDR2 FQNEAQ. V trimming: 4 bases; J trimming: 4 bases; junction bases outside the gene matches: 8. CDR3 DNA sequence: TGTGCCAGCAGCTCTAGACTAGCGGGAGGGCCAATCACCGGGGAGCTGTTTTTT. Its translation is CASSSRLAGGPITGELFF. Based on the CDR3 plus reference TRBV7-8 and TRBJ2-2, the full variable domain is GAGVSQSPRYKVAKRGQDVALRCDPISGHVSLFWYQQALGQGPEFLTYFQNEAQLDKSGLPSDRFFAERPEGSVSTLKIQRTQQEDSAVYLCASSSRLAGGPITGELFFGEGSRLTVL.

The CDR3 bases are TGTGCCAGCAGTGAAACAAGCCAGGCCTATGGCTACACCTTC. It is translated as CASSETSQAYGYTF. J is TRBJ1-2 and V is TRBV6-1; D is unresolved. This CDR3 has 14 residues. CDR1 and CDR2 from the germline V gene are MNHNS and SASEGT. Deletions cut 2 bases from V and 4 bases from J, with 11 bases between.

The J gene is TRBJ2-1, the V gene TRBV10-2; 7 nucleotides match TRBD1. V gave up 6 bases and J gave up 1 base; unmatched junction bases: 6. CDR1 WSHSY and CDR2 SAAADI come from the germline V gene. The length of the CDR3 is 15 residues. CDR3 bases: TGCGCCAGCAGGGCGGACAGGTTATCCTACAATGAGCAGTTCTTC. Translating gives CASRADRLSYNEQFF.

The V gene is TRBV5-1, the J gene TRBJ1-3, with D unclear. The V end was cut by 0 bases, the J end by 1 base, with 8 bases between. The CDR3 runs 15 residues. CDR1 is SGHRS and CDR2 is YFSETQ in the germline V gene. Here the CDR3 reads CASSLVGGSGNTIYF. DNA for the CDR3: TGCGCCAGCAGCTTGGTTGGAGGTTCTGGAAACACCATATATTTT. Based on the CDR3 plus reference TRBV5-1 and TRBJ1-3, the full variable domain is KAGVTQTPRYLIKTRGQQVTLSCSPISGHRSVSWYQQTPGQGLQFLFEYFSETQRNKGNFPGRFSGRQFSNSRSEMNVSTLELGDSALYLCASSLVGGSGNTIYFGEGSWLTVV.

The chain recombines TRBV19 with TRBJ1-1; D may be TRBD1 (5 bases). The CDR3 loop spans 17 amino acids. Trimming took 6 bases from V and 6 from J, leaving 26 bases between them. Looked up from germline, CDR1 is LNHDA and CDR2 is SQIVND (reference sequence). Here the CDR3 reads CASSNRVLSYWGAEAFF. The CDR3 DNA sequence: TGTGCCAGTAGCAACCGGGTCCTCTCCTACTGGGGCGCTGAAGCTTTCTTT.

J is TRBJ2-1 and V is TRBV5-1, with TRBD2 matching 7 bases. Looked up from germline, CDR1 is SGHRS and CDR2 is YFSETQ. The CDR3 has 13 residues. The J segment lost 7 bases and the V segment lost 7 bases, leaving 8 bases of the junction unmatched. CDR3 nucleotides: TGCGCCAGCGGCCGACTAGCAACGAATGAGCAGTTCTTC. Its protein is CASGRLATNEQFF.

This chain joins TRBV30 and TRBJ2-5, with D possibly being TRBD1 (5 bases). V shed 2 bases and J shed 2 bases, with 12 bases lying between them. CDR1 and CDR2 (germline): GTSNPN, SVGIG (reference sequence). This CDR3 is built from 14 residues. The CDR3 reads CAWSFRVGQETQYF. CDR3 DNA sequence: TGTGCCTGGAGTTTCAGGGTGGGGCAAGAGACCCAGTACTTC. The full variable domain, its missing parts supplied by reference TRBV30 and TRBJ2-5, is SQTIHQWPATLVQPVGSPLSLECTVEGTSNPNLYWYRQAAGRGLQLLFYSVGIGQISSEVPQNLSASRPQDRQFILSSKKLLLSDSGFYLCAWSFRVGQETQYFGPGTRLLVL.

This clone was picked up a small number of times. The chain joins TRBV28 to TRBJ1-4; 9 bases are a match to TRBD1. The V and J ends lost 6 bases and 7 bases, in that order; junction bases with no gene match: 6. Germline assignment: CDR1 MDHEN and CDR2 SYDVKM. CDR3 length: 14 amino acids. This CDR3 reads CASRKSGQGEKLFF. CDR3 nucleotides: TGTGCCAGCAGAAAATCGGGACAGGGTGAAAAACTGTTTTTT.

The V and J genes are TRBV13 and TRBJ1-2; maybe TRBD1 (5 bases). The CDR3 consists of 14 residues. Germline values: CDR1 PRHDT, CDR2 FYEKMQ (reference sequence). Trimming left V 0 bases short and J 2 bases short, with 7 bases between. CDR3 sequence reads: CASSLGTENYGYTF. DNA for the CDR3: TGTGCCAGCAGCTTAGGGACAGAGAACTATGGCTACACCTTC.